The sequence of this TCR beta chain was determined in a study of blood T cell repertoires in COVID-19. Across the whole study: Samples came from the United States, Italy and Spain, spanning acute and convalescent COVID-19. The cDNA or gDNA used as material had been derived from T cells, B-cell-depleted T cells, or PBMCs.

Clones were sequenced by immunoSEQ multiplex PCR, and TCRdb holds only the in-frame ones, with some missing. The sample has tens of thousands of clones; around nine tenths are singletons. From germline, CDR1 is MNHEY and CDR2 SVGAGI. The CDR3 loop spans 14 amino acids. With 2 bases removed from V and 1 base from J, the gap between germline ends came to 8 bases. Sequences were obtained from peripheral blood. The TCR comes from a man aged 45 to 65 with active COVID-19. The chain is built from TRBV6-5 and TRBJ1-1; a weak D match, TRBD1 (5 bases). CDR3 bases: TGTGCCAGCAGTTACGATACAGGGAACACTGAAGCTTTCTTT. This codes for CASSYDTGNTEAFF.